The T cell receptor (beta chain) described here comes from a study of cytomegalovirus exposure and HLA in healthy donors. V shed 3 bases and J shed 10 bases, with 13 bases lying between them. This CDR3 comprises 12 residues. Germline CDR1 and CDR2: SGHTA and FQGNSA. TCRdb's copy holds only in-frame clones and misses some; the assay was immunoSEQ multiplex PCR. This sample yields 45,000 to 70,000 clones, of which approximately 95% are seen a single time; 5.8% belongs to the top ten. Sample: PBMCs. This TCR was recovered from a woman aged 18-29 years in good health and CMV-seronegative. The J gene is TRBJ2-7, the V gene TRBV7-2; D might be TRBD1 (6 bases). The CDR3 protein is CASSFLDRPQYF. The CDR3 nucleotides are TGTGCCAGCAGCTTCCTTGACAGGCCCCAGTACTTC.